This T cell receptor (beta chain) originates from a study of monozygotic twins with inflammatory bowel disease (dated 2019 in TCRdb). Notes on the research overall: The full study comprised 28 monozygotic twin pairs: nine German pairs (four IBD-concordant, five IBD-discordant) and 19 IBD-discordant Danish pairs. Each individual had, on average, about 151 000 unique TCRalpha sequences and 181 000 unique TCRbeta sequences available for analysis. Disease-associated traits were sought mainly through comparisons between IBD patients and their genetically identical healthy co-twins within discordant pairs. What the work shows at the level of the full study, not this receptor alone: Measured by the inverse Simpson index, TCRbeta repertoire diversity was lower in IBD patients than in their healthy co-twins. Because patients were on differing immunosuppressive treatments, the repertoires may have picked up extra background noise and inter-individual variability. The analysis was unable to tell different T cell subtypes apart. The results gave no support for a single strong signal or clonotype linked to IBD. Fewer clonotypes were shared with other individuals by IBD patients than by healthy twins, most markedly in patients showing signs of disease activity. No difference in repertoire similarity was observed between concordant and discordant twins, possibly owing to limited statistical power.

The CDR3, from cysteine to phenylalanine, totals 15 residues. The DNA sequence is not available. Based on the germline V gene, the CDR1 and CDR2 sequences are KGHDR and SFDVKD. From each donor, a 2.5 ml peripheral blood sample was drawn into PAXgene tubes and stored at -80 degrees C. Total RNA was isolated from whole blood with the PAXgene blood miRNA kit on an automated QIAcube, without T cell sorting. Peripheral blood from monozygotic twin pairs who were concordant or discordant for inflammatory bowel disease underwent deep TCRalpha and TCRbeta repertoire profiling using unique molecular barcoding. Smoking habits were recorded for all twin pairs, and each individual was classified as a current, former or never smoker. In regard to this clonotype: Its antigen remains unidentified.

The library was obtained by 5' RACE. The input for every TCR library was around 3,600 ng of total RNA. cDNA was synthesized with SMARTScribe reverse transcriptase in eight separate reactions per sample. During cDNA synthesis, template switching was used to introduce unique molecular identifiers that contained a 6-nucleotide sample barcode. Amplification of TCRalpha and TCRbeta cDNA involved two nested PCRs of 16 and 9 cycles, and each PCR was followed by bead purification. Before amplification, the cDNA was treated with uracil DNA-glycosylase and purified using the QIAquick PCR purification kit. The second PCR was the step at which Illumina TruSeq-compatible adapters and sample-specific barcodes were added. Library quality and concentration were assessed using TapeStation and Qubit, and about 4.7 ng of each library was pooled. Sequencing of pooled libraries was carried out on an Illumina HiSeq2500 single-index Rapid Run using 2 x 100 bp reads and custom sequencing primers. Turning to the authors' computational methods: MiGEC version 1.2.6 was used for UMI-based consensus assembly, which corrected PCR and sequencing errors. MiXCR version 2.1.1 was used to carry out V(D)J alignment, clonotype assembly and CDR3 extraction. Gene usage, clonotype sharing and MAIT/NKT TCR abundance were normalised by analysing the top 1000, 10 000 and 20 000 clonotypes per sample. Diversity was computed as the inverse Simpson index with the vegan R package after downsampling to 27 000 UMIs. Paired Mann-Whitney U tests were applied to discordant twin pairs, and Benjamini-Hochberg correction was used for multiple testing. Reads reprocessed by TCRdb are summarized as one entry per CDR3 protein sequence, and DNA is absent. TCRdb's processing, not the authors', yielded these V and J calls. The table kept for this sample lists around 450,000 distinct CDR3 sequences. The ten top clones hold about 2.4% of the sample.

The clonotype comes from a human donor with ulcerative colitis or Crohn's disease, or a healthy co-twin of an affected twin (not recorded which). Here the chain combines TRBV24-1 and TRBJ2-2. The sample taken for sequencing was blood. The CDR3 reads as follows: CATSDHTVGTGELFF.